These 6 T cell receptor beta chains originate from one sample sequenced in a study of shared clonotypes between healthy human individuals. Profiled with immunoSEQ multiplex PCR; TCRdb holds only in-frame clones, not every one. The sample yields about 2.4 million clones, around nine tenths seen once. Specimen: naive CD4+ T cells sorted from blood. Subset meaning: CD45RA+ positively selected. These receptors came from a man between 18 and 29 years old in good health.

The chain recombines TRBV7-8 with TRBJ2-7, with 10 bases identical to TRBD1. V lost 5 bases, J lost 2 bases, and 9 bases stayed unmatched. This CDR3 has 16 amino acids. The germline gives CDR1 SGHVS, CDR2 FQNEAQ. CDR3 in amino acids: CASSQAWGTGAYEQYF. Here the CDR3 DNA reads TGTGCCAGCAGCCAAGCCTGGGGGACAGGGGCCTACGAGCAGTACTTC.

CDR3 region: CASSRGQDPQETQYF. The CDR3 bases are TGCGCCAGCAGCAGGGGACAAGACCCCCAAGAGACCCAGTACTTC. The rearrangement joins TRBV4-3 to TRBJ2-5; the D gene is possibly TRBD1 (6 bases). Germline CDR1 and CDR2: LGHNA and YSLEER. With 5 bases removed from V and 1 base from J, the gap between germline ends came to 14 bases. CDR3 length equals 15 residues.

This chain uses TRBV18 with TRBJ1-1; no clear D gene. V lost 0 bases to trimming and J lost 1 base, with 12 bases between them. The CDR3 spans 16 residues. Germline V gene sequence: CDR1 KGHSH, CDR2 LQKENI. CDR3: CASSPPVSAGNTEAFF. The CDR3, as DNA: TGTGCCAGCTCACCACCAGTCAGTGCCGGGAACACTGAAGCTTTCTTT.

This chain links TRBV15 with TRBJ2-6; possibly TRBD2 for D (5 bases). The CDR3 sequence is 16 residues long. The germline V gene has CDR1 LNHNV and CDR2 YYDKDF (reference sequence). The germline V and J ends were trimmed by 2 bases and 3 bases, with 11 bases remaining between them. CDR3 DNA: TGTGCCACCAGCAGAACCGGGGTCGGTGGGGCCAACGTCCTGACTTTC. This sequence encodes CATSRTGVGGANVLTF.

In the case of this clone: The sample contains more than one DNA sequence encoding this CDR3. The gene calls are TRBV18 and TRBJ1-1; D may be TRBD1 (6 bases). The CDR3 consists of 14 residues. Trimming took off 1 base at V and 2 bases at J, with 8 bases between the two ends. The germline V gene has CDR1 KGHSH and CDR2 LQKENI. The CDR3 loop is CASSPRDTNTEAFF. The CDR3 DNA follows: TGTGCCAGCTCACCACGGGACACTAACACTGAAGCTTTCTTT.

The chain joins TRBV9 to TRBJ2-5, with 11 bases aligning to TRBD2. Germline values: CDR1 SGDLS, CDR2 YYNGEE. The CDR3 consists of 15 residues. The ends lost 4 bases at V and 5 bases at J; junction bases unmatched: 7. For the CDR3, the DNA is TGTGCCAGCAGCCCCACTAGCGGGAGCCATGAGACCCAGTACTTC. Its protein is CASSPTSGSHETQYF.